This T cell receptor (beta chain) came from a study of T cell repertoires in cytomegalovirus infection. This clonotype was picked up many times. The CDR3 extends over 14 amino acids. V gave up 5 bases and J gave up 5 bases; unmatched junction bases: 6. CDR1 and CDR2 (germline): SGHTA, FQGNSA. From the reads, TCRdb called clonotypes with MiXCR, one entry per CDR3 protein. This sample has 85,000 to 120,000 distinct CDR3 sequences, with approximately 15% found just once. The J gene is TRBJ2-5, the V gene TRBV7-2, with 9 bases aligning to TRBD1. The source material was PBMCs. The origin of this receptor is a human donor in good health (CMV status not recorded). Some clones in this sample may be carry-over from other donors' samples. The CDR3 sequence is CASSQDRGRETQYF. CDR3 DNA sequence: TGTGCCAGCAGCCAGGACAGGGGACGCGAGACCCAGTACTTC.